Listed below are T cell receptor beta chains from one sample, sequenced in a study of T-cell reconstitution after alpha-beta-depleted transplantation in children. One entry per CDR3 protein, called by TCRdb with MiXCR from the PCR reads. The table records about 340,000 distinct CDR3 sequences, around 15% of them present only once. The specimen comprised PBMCs, mostly from graft donor cells, sampled 360 days after TCRalphabeta/CD19-depleted stem cell transplant. Receptors originate from a male patient aged 2-9 years who had a stem cell transplant for acute lymphoblastic leukemia, so the T cells may come from the graft donor. Both conserved end residues are part of each CDR3. Fields, in order: D gene, J gene, V gene, clone size, CDR3 protein. The D gene is left open where the match is weak. For some rows the clone size is stated as once, few or many, or as a class when expanded; others skip it.

D gene: NA
J gene: TRBJ2-3
V gene: TRBV29-1
clone size: few
CDR3 protein: CSVRGGPDTQYF

D gene: NA
J gene: TRBJ1-2
V gene: TRBV5-1
clone size: few
CDR3 protein: CASSFTESDGYTF

D gene: NA
J gene: TRBJ2-4
V gene: TRBV10-3
clone size: many
CDR3 protein: CAISQGDNAGKNIQYF

D gene: TRBD1
J gene: TRBJ2-7
V gene: TRBV7-9
clone size: few
CDR3 protein: CASSLDGTGGYEQYF

D gene: NA
J gene: TRBJ2-3
V gene: TRBV10-3
clone size: NA
CDR3 protein: CAISSPRTGTDTQYF

D gene: TRBD1
J gene: TRBJ2-2
V gene: TRBV7-6
clone size: many
CDR3 protein: CASSPMTGGYGELFF

D gene: TRBD1
J gene: TRBJ2-6
V gene: TRBV28
clone size: NA
CDR3 protein: CASSPHRGWANVLTF

D gene: TRBD2
J gene: TRBJ2-3
V gene: TRBV24-1
clone size: NA
CDR3 protein: CATEPGLAGGPPDTQYF

D gene: TRBD1
J gene: TRBJ2-5
V gene: TRBV11-2
clone size: few
CDR3 protein: CASTHTGGGGETQYF

D gene: TRBD1
J gene: TRBJ1-1
V gene: TRBV11-2
clone size: NA
CDR3 protein: CASSLVPGQNLNTEAFF

D gene: TRBD1
J gene: TRBJ2-7
V gene: TRBV4-2
clone size: many
CDR3 protein: CASSQDLGQGYEQYF

D gene: NA
J gene: TRBJ2-2
V gene: TRBV7-6
clone size: few
CDR3 protein: CASSLLGMELFF

D gene: NA
J gene: TRBJ1-4
V gene: TRBV6-1
clone size: few
CDR3 protein: CASTSVTQTVGEKLFF

D gene: NA
J gene: TRBJ2-2
V gene: TRBV7-9
clone size: NA
CDR3 protein: CASIRGAERSTGELFF

D gene: NA
J gene: TRBJ2-5
V gene: TRBV4-1
clone size: many
CDR3 protein: CASSQAWTRTQETQYF

D gene: NA
J gene: TRBJ2-7
V gene: TRBV14
clone size: few
CDR3 protein: CASSQYGVSYEQYF

D gene: TRBD1
J gene: TRBJ2-2
V gene: TRBV4-1
clone size: NA
CDR3 protein: CASSQDQGQGVSRNTGELFF

D gene: NA
J gene: TRBJ2-7
V gene: TRBV12-3/TRBV12-4
clone size: many
CDR3 protein: CASSLNYYEQYF

D gene: NA
J gene: TRBJ2-1
V gene: TRBV11-2
clone size: NA
CDR3 protein: CASSLDTLDNEQFF

D gene: TRBD1
J gene: TRBJ2-3
V gene: TRBV10-3
clone size: few
CDR3 protein: CAISDGQGRDTQYF

D gene: TRBD1
J gene: TRBJ2-7
V gene: TRBV15
clone size: few
CDR3 protein: CATSRGPGQRYEQYF

D gene: NA
J gene: TRBJ2-7
V gene: TRBV11-1
clone size: many
CDR3 protein: CASSVAGARFLYEQYF

D gene: TRBD2
J gene: TRBJ2-5
V gene: TRBV5-1
clone size: few
CDR3 protein: CASSLGASGFQETQYF

D gene: NA
J gene: TRBJ2-5
V gene: TRBV29-1
clone size: NA
CDR3 protein: CSFVGSVQETQYF

D gene: NA
J gene: TRBJ2-5
V gene: TRBV20-1
clone size: many
CDR3 protein: CSAVGLASYQETQYF

D gene: NA
J gene: TRBJ2-3
V gene: TRBV30
clone size: NA
CDR3 protein: CAWSVHVGPTDTQYF

D gene: TRBD1
J gene: TRBJ2-6
V gene: TRBV28
clone size: NA
CDR3 protein: CASRDRVASGANVLTF

D gene: TRBD1
J gene: TRBJ2-2
V gene: TRBV7-2
clone size: NA
CDR3 protein: CASSLGWTGPGELFF

D gene: TRBD1
J gene: TRBJ1-5
V gene: TRBV3-1
clone size: NA
CDR3 protein: CASSQGYRGQYRNQPQHF

D gene: NA
J gene: TRBJ2-3
V gene: TRBV20-1
clone size: few
CDR3 protein: CSAREGEGTQYF

D gene: TRBD2
J gene: TRBJ2-2
V gene: TRBV4-2
clone size: NA
CDR3 protein: CASSQDPGLAGGPNTGELFF

D gene: TRBD1
J gene: TRBJ1-5
V gene: TRBV15
clone size: NA
CDR3 protein: CATSPGQGEYSNQPQHF

D gene: NA
J gene: TRBJ2-7
V gene: TRBV7-9
clone size: few
CDR3 protein: CASSHTYEQYF

D gene: NA
J gene: TRBJ2-5
V gene: TRBV14
clone size: NA
CDR3 protein: CASSQDMGEETQYF

D gene: NA
J gene: TRBJ2-1
V gene: TRBV28
clone size: NA
CDR3 protein: CASSSNRASYNEQFF

D gene: TRBD2
J gene: TRBJ2-7
V gene: TRBV25-1
clone size: many
CDR3 protein: CASSDLTSGYEQYF

D gene: TRBD1
J gene: TRBJ2-1
V gene: TRBV9
clone size: NA
CDR3 protein: CASSGQGSSYNEQFF

D gene: NA
J gene: TRBJ2-1
V gene: TRBV4-3
clone size: few
CDR3 protein: CASSQDPSAGGSYNEQFF

D gene: TRBD1
J gene: TRBJ2-7
V gene: TRBV27
clone size: NA
CDR3 protein: CASSPGLQLGQGDYEQYF

D gene: NA
J gene: TRBJ2-1
V gene: TRBV27
clone size: NA
CDR3 protein: CASSSFLVGNEQFF

D gene: NA
J gene: TRBJ2-5
V gene: TRBV29-1
clone size: NA
CDR3 protein: CSVVGVGETQYF

D gene: TRBD1
J gene: TRBJ2-4
V gene: TRBV2
clone size: NA
CDR3 protein: CASGDRVKISAKNIQYF

D gene: TRBD2
J gene: TRBJ2-7
V gene: TRBV25-1
clone size: many
CDR3 protein: CATEVGGLAGSSYEQYF

D gene: TRBD2
J gene: TRBJ2-1
V gene: TRBV28
clone size: few
CDR3 protein: CASSPWTSGKYNEQFF

D gene: NA
J gene: TRBJ2-2
V gene: TRBV27
clone size: few
CDR3 protein: CASSLEFVAGELFF

D gene: NA
J gene: TRBJ2-2
V gene: TRBV5-1
clone size: NA
CDR3 protein: CASSRGDDYPGELFF

D gene: TRBD1
J gene: TRBJ1-1
V gene: TRBV12-3/TRBV12-4
clone size: many
CDR3 protein: CASKGTGSATEAFF

D gene: NA
J gene: TRBJ2-7
V gene: TRBV20-1
clone size: few
CDR3 protein: CSARQYIDEQYF

D gene: NA
J gene: TRBJ2-7
V gene: TRBV10-3
clone size: NA
CDR3 protein: CAISESGTVSEQYF

D gene: NA
J gene: TRBJ2-1
V gene: TRBV27
clone size: NA
CDR3 protein: CASSWMDGDNEQFF

D gene: NA
J gene: TRBJ2-3
V gene: TRBV7-3
clone size: NA
CDR3 protein: CASSSQGGRADTQYF

D gene: TRBD2
J gene: TRBJ2-3
V gene: TRBV9
clone size: many
CDR3 protein: CASKRLADTTDTQYF

D gene: TRBD1
J gene: TRBJ2-3
V gene: TRBV20-1
clone size: few
CDR3 protein: CSARARDPLSGTGSPTQYF

D gene: NA
J gene: TRBJ2-5
V gene: TRBV28
clone size: NA
CDR3 protein: CASSFGTTKLETQYF

D gene: TRBD2
J gene: TRBJ2-7
V gene: TRBV11-1
clone size: NA
CDR3 protein: CASSDDWDGAGVSSYEQYF

D gene: TRBD2
J gene: TRBJ2-3
V gene: TRBV20-1
clone size: few
CDR3 protein: CSARLGLAGADTQYF

D gene: NA
J gene: TRBJ2-1
V gene: TRBV23-1
clone size: few
CDR3 protein: CASRAHSSYNEQFF

D gene: NA
J gene: TRBJ1-4
V gene: TRBV20-1
clone size: NA
CDR3 protein: CSASRYPTEKLFF

D gene: NA
J gene: TRBJ2-3
V gene: TRBV4-1
clone size: NA
CDR3 protein: CASSRRSGADTQYF